The 3 T cell receptor beta chains listed next were all sequenced from one sample in a study of blood T cell repertoires in COVID-19. Measured with immunoSEQ multiplex PCR; TCRdb has only the in-frame clones, and not every one. The sample has under 130,000 clones; roughly 80% are singletons. The sample taken for sequencing was peripheral blood. Receptor source: an elderly woman with acute or convalescent COVID-19.

This sequence joins TRBV5-1 and TRBJ2-3, with 11 nucleotides matching TRBD2. This CDR3 comprises 16 residues. V lost 4 bases and J lost 1; bases outside the gene matches: 5. The germline V gene has CDR1 SGHRS and CDR2 YFSETQ. CDR3 in DNA: TGCGCCAGCAGCCCTGGGACTAGCGGACGCACAGATACGCAGTATTTT. Translating it yields CASSPGTSGRTDTQYF.

The chain carries TRBV21-1 and TRBJ2-3; the D call of TRBD2 is as the table states it, not checked on the DNA. TRBV21-1 is noted as a pseudogene. This CDR3 has 21 residues. The CDR3 protein is CASSKPAGTSGRTKGTDTQYF. The DNA for the CDR3 is TGTGCCAGCAGCAAACCCGCCGGGACTAGCGGGAGGACTAAAGGCACAGATACGCAGTATTTT.

The genes are TRBV3-1 (or the pseudogene TRBV3-2) and TRBJ1-3, with D perhaps TRBD1 (5 bases). Germline values: CDR1 LGHDT, CDR2 YNNKEL (reference sequence). V was clipped by 2 bases and J by 4 bases, with 6 bases between them. This CDR3 spans 13 amino acids. CDR3: CASSQQGGNTIYF. The CDR3 bases are TGTGCCAGCAGCCAACAGGGCGGAAACACCATATATTTT.